The 17 T cell receptor beta chains presented below share a single source sample, sequenced in a study of early T cells in non-severe SARS-CoV-2 infection (dated by TCRdb to about 2021). The library was obtained by 5' RACE. The run used a NextSeq 500. The raw public data were reprocessed by TCRdb itself: fastp quality trimming at Q25, MiXCR clonotype calling, in-frame beta chains only. Under each unique CDR3 protein, matching rows form one entry showing the most common genes and DNA. Here the sample has about 130,000 distinct CDR3 sequences; more than 13% occur a single time. The ten largest clones add up to 20% to 25% of the sample. Material for sequencing was whole blood. All receptors come from an adult who was a healthcare worker with PCR-confirmed SARS-CoV-2 infection or an uninfected control (not recorded which).

The V and J genes are TRBV19 and TRBJ1-4, with 7 bases aligning to TRBD1. With V trimmed by 10 bases and J by 8 bases, 7 bases remained unmatched. Germline CDR1 and CDR2: LNHDA and SQIVND (reference sequence). This CDR3 has 12 amino acids. CDR3 in DNA: TGTGCCACCCGAGGGGGCGGCGAAAAACTGTTTTTT. Protein product: CATRGGGEKLFF.

This clonotype came up a few times. The chain combines TRBV2 with TRBJ1-1, with a tentative D call TRBD1 (6 bases). V dropped 6 bases and J dropped 7 bases, with 18 bases sitting between them. This CDR3 spans 14 amino acids. In germline, CDR1 is SNHLY, CDR2 FYNNEI. CDR3 nucleotides: TGTGCCAGCAGGGAGACAGGAGGCCGATTTGAAGCTTTCTTT. This sequence encodes CASRETGGRFEAFF.

This clonotype appeared a few times. V usage is TRBV18 and J usage is TRBJ1-1; a possible D gene is TRBD1 (6 bases). Trimming left V 3 bases short and J 5 bases short, with 13 bases between. The CDR3 loop spans 14 amino acids. Germline loops: CDR1 KGHSH, CDR2 LQKENI. CDR3 in DNA: TGTGCCAGCTCACCCCCAGGGGTCCAGACTGAAGCTTTCTTT. This gives the protein CASSPPGVQTEAFF.

The chain links TRBV27 to TRBJ1-1; D not certain. V dropped 1 base and J dropped 5 bases, with 14 bases sitting between them. Germline loops: CDR1 MNHEY, CDR2 SMNVEV (reference sequence). This CDR3 contains 15 residues. For the CDR3, the DNA is TGTGCCAGCAGTTTATTTTGGGAGCCGGGGACTGAAGCTTTCTTT. Protein sequence: CASSLFWEPGTEAFF.

The J gene is TRBJ2-6, the V gene TRBV7-6; maybe TRBD1 (6 bases). From germline, CDR1 is SGHVS and CDR2 FNYEAQ. The CDR3 contains 17 residues. V lost 5 bases and J 0 bases, leaving 14 bases between the germline ends. The CDR3, as DNA: TGTGCCAGCAGCCCGGACAGTACTAGCTCTGGGGCCAACGTCCTGACTTTC. This encodes CASSPDSTSSGANVLTF. Supplemented by reference TRBV7-6 and TRBJ2-6, the full variable domain reads GAGVSQSPRYKVTKRGQDVALRCDPISGHVSLYWYRQALGQGPEFLTYFNYEAQQDKSGLPNDRFSAERPEGSISTLTIQRTEQRDSAMYRCASSPDSTSSGANVLTFGAGSRLTVL.

In DNA form, the CDR3 reads TGTGCCAGTAGTAGAGTGGAACGGATGGGCAATGAGCAGTTCTTC. Amino acids: CASSRVERMGNEQFF. This chain connects TRBV19 to TRBJ2-1; D unresolved. Per the germline V gene, CDR1 is LNHDA and CDR2 is SQIVND (reference sequence). The CDR3 length is 15 residues. V lost 4 bases and J lost 6, with 16 bases in between.

This clonotype was picked up a small number of times. V usage is TRBV6-5 and J usage is TRBJ2-5; D possibly uses TRBD1 or TRBD2 (5 bases each). The CDR3 loop spans 12 amino acids. The V gene lost 5 bases and the J gene lost 9 bases, with 13 bases spanning the gap. CDR1 MNHEY and CDR2 SVGAGI come from the germline V gene. CDR3 DNA sequence: TGTGCCAGCAGTCAGGGACCCCCGGCCCAGTACTTC. As protein: CASSQGPPAQYF.

The chain has TRBV5-1 and TRBJ1-1, with TRBD1 matching over 8 bases. J was trimmed by 7 bases and V by 6 bases; bases with no gene match: 20. The length of the CDR3 is 17 residues. From germline, CDR1 is SGHRS and CDR2 YFSETQ. The CDR3 sequence: CASNPTILRGRRGEAFF. The DNA of the CDR3 is TGCGCCAGCAATCCTACTATCCTCAGGGGGCGAAGGGGTGAAGCTTTCTTT.

The gene calls are TRBV12-3 or TRBV12-4 and TRBJ2-5; TRBD1 matches at 10 bases. The CDR3 extends over 15 amino acids. The V segment lost 5 bases and the J segment 1 base; nucleotides outside the gene matches: 4. The CDR3 sequence is CASSPGQGGQETQYF. CDR3 bases: TGTGCCAGCAGTCCTGGACAGGGGGGCCAAGAGACCCAGTACTTC.

V and J are TRBV10-3 and TRBJ1-6; TRBD1 agrees at 10 bases. The V and J ends lost 6 bases and 10 bases, in that order; junction bases with no gene match: 3. Germline V CDR1 and CDR2: ENHRY, SYGVKD. The CDR3 extends over 13 amino acids. The CDR3 loop reads CAIRGQGKSPLHF. The DNA for the CDR3 is TGTGCCATCAGGGGACAGGGGAAATCACCCCTCCACTTT.

The rearrangement joins TRBV5-1 to TRBJ1-1, with 11 bases lining up with TRBD1. J was trimmed by 7 bases and V by 4 bases; bases with no gene match: 12. CDR1 SGHRS and CDR2 YFSETQ come from the germline V gene. CDR3 length: 16 residues. CDR3 sequence: CASSRHPGQGVFEAFF. The CDR3 DNA sequence: TGCGCCAGCAGCCGACACCCGGGACAGGGGGTCTTTGAAGCTTTCTTT.

Here the CDR3 reads CASSVVPGANSPLHF. The DNA of the CDR3 is TGTGCCAGCAGCGTAGTGCCGGGGGCTAATTCACCCCTCCACTTT. This chain uses TRBV9 with TRBJ1-6, with D possibly matching TRBD1 (6 bases). Germline CDR1 SGDLS, CDR2 YYNGEE. This CDR3 has 15 residues. Trimming left V 0 bases short and J 6 bases short, with 10 bases between.

The V and J genes are TRBV3-1 and TRBJ2-7, with 7 nucleotides matching TRBD2. This CDR3 region has 15 residues. Trimming took 4 bases from V and 6 from J; bases not matched to a gene: 12. Germline V gene lookup returns CDR1 LGHDT and CDR2 YNNKEL (reference sequence). CDR3 region: CASSRVDGAGTEQYF. The DNA of the CDR3 is TGTGCCAGCAGCCGCGTGGACGGAGCGGGAACCGAGCAGTACTTC.

This clonotype was seen more than once but under ten times. CDR3 sequence: CASSPYGADTQYF. The DNA for the CDR3 is TGTGCCAGCAGCCCTTATGGAGCAGATACGCAGTATTTT. This chain links TRBV14 with TRBJ2-3; D is undetermined. This CDR3 has 13 amino acids. The V and J ends lost 4 bases and 4 bases respectively, with 9 bases between them. Germline V gene data show CDR1 as SGHDN and CDR2 as FVKESK.

This chain connects TRBV25-1 to TRBJ1-4; D is uncertain. This CDR3 spans 15 amino acids. Germline V gives CDR1 MGHDK, CDR2 SYGVNS. V was cut by 4 bases and J by 3 bases, with 12 bases left in between. CDR3 in DNA: TGTGCCAGCAGTGCCCCTGGGCGACCTAATGAAAAACTGTTTTTT. It codes for CASSAPGRPNEKLFF. The entire variable domain, with the rest obtained from reference TRBV25-1 and TRBJ1-4, is as follows: EADIYQTPRYLVIGTGKKITLECSQTMGHDKMYWYQQDPGMELHLIHYSYGVNSTEKGDLSSESTVSRIRTEHFPLTLESARPSHTSQYLCASSAPGRPNEKLFFGSGTQLSVL.

This clonotype was counted only a few times. The genes are TRBV4-1 and TRBJ1-1, with D possibly being TRBD1 (6 bases). CDR3 length equals 14 residues. V dropped 5 bases and J dropped 1 base, with 11 bases sitting between them. The V gene's germline CDR1 is MGHRA and CDR2 YSYEKL. CDR3 coding DNA: TGCGCCAGCAGCAGACAGGAACCGAACACTGAAGCTTTCTTT. This gives the protein CASSRQEPNTEAFF.

This clonotype was observed a single time. The chain links TRBV11-2 to TRBJ2-3; 8 bases match TRBD2. Germline V CDR1 and CDR2: SGHAT, FQNNGV. V lost 0 bases and J lost 4; bases outside the gene matches: 9. The CDR3 length is 17 residues. The CDR3 DNA sequence: TGTGCCAGCAGCTTAGAGGCGACCGGGGGGGGTGCAGATACGCAGTATTTT. Its translation is CASSLEATGGGADTQYF.